This T cell receptor (beta chain) stems from a study of blood T cells in healthy people across ages. The CDR3 length is 13 residues. V lost 6 bases to trimming and J lost 8 bases; unmatched junction nucleotides: 4. CDR1 SGHTA and CDR2 FQGNSA come from the germline V gene. This clonotype was counted a few times. Combining a sample-barcoded 5' primer with a J-beta primer mix, a second PCR ran for about 7 to 12 cycles. TCRdb analysed the 5' RACE reads with MiXCR anew, one entry per CDR3 protein. In the table there are around 1,900,000 distinct CDR3 sequences, about two fifths of which are singletons. The sequenced sample consisted of blood. This receptor was identified in a human donor in good health. The chain recombines TRBV7-2 with TRBJ1-6; 7 positions match TRBD1. The DNA for the CDR3 is TGTGCCAGCAGTTTACAGGGGTATTCACCCCTCCACTTT. It translates to CASSLQGYSPLHF. The whole variable domain, remainder taken from reference TRBV7-2 and TRBJ1-6, is GAGVSQSPSNKVTEKGKDVELRCDPISGHTALYWYRQSLGQGLEFLIYFQGNSAPDKSGLPSDRFSAERTGGSVSTLTIQRTQQEDSAVYLCASSLQGYSPLHFGNGTRLTVT.